This is a list of T cell receptor beta chains from one sample in a study of OX40 agonist ivuxolimab in advanced cancers. TCRdb's table, derived via immunoSEQ multiplex PCR, lists solely in-frame clones and lacks some. The sample has roughly 30,000 clones; around 90% are singletons. The sample was CD4+ or CD8+ T cells sorted from blood, taken in a trial of the OX40 agonist ivuxolimab. These receptors were obtained from an adult with an advanced solid tumor such as melanoma, head and neck, liver or kidney cancer. CDR3s include the opening cysteine and the closing phenylalanine or tryptophan. The D gene is left open where the match is weak. Only part of the rows carry a size: once, few, many, or a class if the clone is expanded.

J gene: TRBJ2-1
V gene: TRBV5-1
D gene: TRBD2
clone size: .
CDR3 DNA: TGCGCCAGCAGCTTGGAAGCGGGGACCTACAATGAGCAGTTCTTC
CDR3 protein: CASSLEAGTYNEQFF

J gene: TRBJ2-5
V gene: TRBV7-6
D gene: .
clone size: .
CDR3 DNA: TGTGCCAGCAGCTTAGTCGAGACCCAGTACTTC
CDR3 protein: CASSLVETQYF

J gene: TRBJ1-1
V gene: TRBV14
D gene: .
clone size: .
CDR3 DNA: TGTGCCAGCGCTGCGGTGAAGGGCACTGAAGCTTTCTTT
CDR3 protein: CASAAVKGTEAFF

J gene: TRBJ1-5
V gene: TRBV11-2
D gene: .
clone size: .
CDR3 DNA: TGTGCCAGCAGCTTAGATGGGATTTATAGCAATCAGCCCCAGCATTTT
CDR3 protein: CASSLDGIYSNQPQHF

J gene: TRBJ2-7
V gene: TRBV11-3
D gene: .
clone size: once
CDR3 DNA: TGTGCCAGCAGCTTAGTCTACAGGGCAAAGGGCGAGCAGTACTTC
CDR3 protein: CASSLVYRAKGEQYF

J gene: TRBJ1-6
V gene: TRBV4-1
D gene: TRBD1
clone size: .
CDR3 DNA: TGCGCCAGCAGCCAAGAGGTTCCCCCCAGGGGGTATAATTCACCCCTCCACTTT
CDR3 protein: CASSQEVPPRGYNSPLHF

J gene: TRBJ2-7
V gene: TRBV7-6
D gene: .
clone size: .
CDR3 DNA: TGTGCCAGCAGCTTAGAGGGCCTCAGGAAAGAGCAGTACTTC
CDR3 protein: CASSLEGLRKEQYF

J gene: TRBJ2-7
V gene: TRBV7-2
D gene: TRBD2
clone size: .
CDR3 DNA: TGTGCCAGCAGCTTAAGTCCCTCAGCGGGAGGCTACGAGCAGTACTTC
CDR3 protein: CASSLSPSAGGYEQYF

J gene: TRBJ1-2
V gene: TRBV7-9
D gene: .
clone size: .
CDR3 DNA: TGTGCCAGCAGCTTCGAGGAAAGAAACTATGGCTACACCTTC
CDR3 protein: CASSFEERNYGYTF

J gene: TRBJ1-1
V gene: TRBV27
D gene: TRBD1
clone size: .
CDR3 DNA: TGTGCCAGCAGTTACCGGACAGGGACGAACACTGAAGCTTTCTTT
CDR3 protein: CASSYRTGTNTEAFF

J gene: TRBJ2-2
V gene: TRBV7-9
D gene: TRBD2
clone size: .
CDR3 DNA: TGTGCCAGCAGCCCGACTAGCGGGGTTTATCTCGGGGAGCTGTTTTTT
CDR3 protein: CASSPTSGVYLGELFF

J gene: TRBJ1-1
V gene: TRBV9
D gene: .
clone size: .
CDR3 DNA: TGTGCCAGCGGGGGAGGCACTGAAGCTTTCTTT
CDR3 protein: CASGGGTEAFF

J gene: TRBJ1-6
V gene: TRBV7-8
D gene: .
clone size: once
CDR3 DNA: TGTGCCAGCAGCTTAGGACAGTTAAATTCACCCCTCCACTTT
CDR3 protein: CASSLGQLNSPLHF

J gene: TRBJ2-3
V gene: TRBV5-1
D gene: .
clone size: .
CDR3 DNA: TGCGCCAGCAGCGAGACTGTCACAGATACGCAGTATTTT
CDR3 protein: CASSETVTDTQYF

J gene: TRBJ1-5
V gene: TRBV10-3
D gene: TRBD1
clone size: .
CDR3 DNA: TGTGCCAGCAGTTCGGGACAGGGCTATCAGCCCCAGCATTTT
CDR3 protein: CASSSGQGYQPQHF

J gene: TRBJ2-5
V gene: TRBV9
D gene: TRBD2
clone size: .
CDR3 DNA: TGTGCCAGCAGCGTAGGAGGGGTAGCGGGGGCCCCGCGACAAGAGACCCAGTACTTC
CDR3 protein: CASSVGGVAGAPRQETQYF

J gene: TRBJ2-7
V gene: TRBV11-3
D gene: TRBD1
clone size: .
CDR3 DNA: TGTGCCAGCAGCCCCGGACAGGGGGCCTACGAGCAGTACTTC
CDR3 protein: CASSPGQGAYEQYF

J gene: TRBJ2-2
V gene: TRBV5-1
D gene: .
clone size: .
CDR3 DNA: TGCGCCAGCAGCCTCCAAGGGGGGAGTCGCACCGGGGAGCTGTTTTTT
CDR3 protein: CASSLQGGSRTGELFF

J gene: TRBJ1-1
V gene: TRBV19
D gene: .
clone size: .
CDR3 DNA: TGTGCCAGTAGTATAGGGGTGAACACTGAAGCTTTCTTT
CDR3 protein: CASSIGVNTEAFF

J gene: TRBJ2-5
V gene: TRBV7-3
D gene: .
clone size: .
CDR3 DNA: TGTGCCAGCAGCTTAACGCTATGGGAGACCCAGTACTTC
CDR3 protein: CASSLTLWETQYF

J gene: TRBJ1-1
V gene: TRBV5-5
D gene: .
clone size: once
CDR3 DNA: TGTGCCAGCAGCCCCAAGTGGGCGGAAGCTTTCTTT
CDR3 protein: CASSPKWAEAFF

J gene: TRBJ2-7
V gene: TRBV5-6
D gene: .
clone size: .
CDR3 DNA: TGTGCCAGCAGCCCCTCAGCCTCCTACGAGCAGTACTTC
CDR3 protein: CASSPSASYEQYF

J gene: TRBJ2-3
V gene: TRBV7-9
D gene: .
clone size: .
CDR3 DNA: TGTGCCAGCAGCTTAGGAGGGGGGGCCGGCACAGATACGCAGTATTTT
CDR3 protein: CASSLGGGAGTDTQYF

J gene: TRBJ2-1
V gene: TRBV11-2
D gene: .
clone size: .
CDR3 DNA: TGTGCCAGCAGCTTAAGGGACAACCCATACAATGAGCAGTTCTTC
CDR3 protein: CASSLRDNPYNEQFF

J gene: TRBJ2-7
V gene: TRBV7-6
D gene: TRBD2
clone size: .
CDR3 DNA: TGTGCCAGCAGTCCTAGCGGGGATAAGAACATTTACGAGCAGTACTTC
CDR3 protein: CASSPSGDKNIYEQYF

J gene: TRBJ2-2
V gene: TRBV7-6
D gene: .
clone size: .
CDR3 DNA: TGTGCCAGCAGCAGGGGGGGAGACGGGGAGCTGTTTTTT
CDR3 protein: CASSRGGDGELFF

J gene: TRBJ1-1
V gene: TRBV28
D gene: TRBD1
clone size: .
CDR3 DNA: TGTGCCAGTTGTACTCCCTGGGACAGGGAGAACACTGAAGCTTTCTTT
CDR3 protein: CASCTPWDRENTEAFF

J gene: TRBJ2-7
V gene: TRBV7-9
D gene: TRBD1
clone size: .
CDR3 DNA: TGTGCCAGCAGCACGACAGGGGTCTACGAGCAGTACTTC
CDR3 protein: CASSTTGVYEQYF

J gene: TRBJ2-7
V gene: TRBV5-1
D gene: .
clone size: once
CDR3 DNA: TGCGCCAGCAGCTTATACGGGTCCGACGGCGAGCAGTACTTC
CDR3 protein: CASSLYGSDGEQYF

J gene: TRBJ1-1
V gene: TRBV18
D gene: TRBD1
clone size: few
CDR3 DNA: TGTGCCAGCTCACCGGGACAGACAGGCACTGAAGCTTTCTTT
CDR3 protein: CASSPGQTGTEAFF

J gene: TRBJ2-3
V gene: TRBV19
D gene: .
clone size: once
CDR3 DNA: TGTGCCAGTAGTCCTCCCACAGATACGCAGTATTTT
CDR3 protein: CASSPPTDTQYF

J gene: TRBJ1-5
V gene: TRBV27
D gene: .
clone size: .
CDR3 DNA: TGTGCCAGCCGGACTCGTCGGGCCCAGCATTTT
CDR3 protein: CASRTRRAQHF

J gene: TRBJ1-4
V gene: TRBV27
D gene: TRBD1
clone size: .
CDR3 DNA: TGTGCCAGCAGTCCCCTGACAGGGGGGGATGAAAAACTGTTTTTT
CDR3 protein: CASSPLTGGDEKLFF

J gene: TRBJ2-3
V gene: TRBV7-3
D gene: .
clone size: .
CDR3 DNA: TGTGCCAGCAGCTTAACAGCGTTAGGCACAGATACGCAGTATTTT
CDR3 protein: CASSLTALGTDTQYF

J gene: TRBJ2-7
V gene: TRBV7-9
D gene: TRBD2
clone size: .
CDR3 DNA: TGTGCCAGCAGCTTAGTGGGGAGCGGGATCTACGAGCAGTACTTC
CDR3 protein: CASSLVGSGIYEQYF

J gene: TRBJ2-7
V gene: TRBV5-6
D gene: TRBD2
clone size: .
CDR3 DNA: TGTGCCAGCAGCCTCCCCGGGGAGCGGGAGGGTTACGAGCAGTACTTC
CDR3 protein: CASSLPGEREGYEQYF

J gene: TRBJ2-7
V gene: TRBV11-3
D gene: .
clone size: once
CDR3 DNA: TGTGCCAGCAGTACGGGACTCTCACCCTACGAGCAGTACTTC
CDR3 protein: CASSTGLSPYEQYF

J gene: TRBJ1-4
V gene: TRBV5-6
D gene: .
clone size: .
CDR3 DNA: TGTGCCAGCAGCTTCCTCGGTGAAAAACTGTTTTTT
CDR3 protein: CASSFLGEKLFF

J gene: TRBJ2-1
V gene: TRBV6-5
D gene: TRBD1
clone size: .
CDR3 DNA: TGTGCCAGCAGCGGACAGGGGGCTTCCAATGAGCAGTTCTTC
CDR3 protein: CASSGQGASNEQFF

J gene: TRBJ1-2
V gene: TRBV7-9
D gene: .
clone size: .
CDR3 DNA: TGTGCCAGCAGCTCCCCAGAGGTTCGACAGCTCTATGGCTACACCTTC
CDR3 protein: CASSSPEVRQLYGYTF

J gene: TRBJ1-2
V gene: TRBV5-6
D gene: .
clone size: .
CDR3 DNA: TGTGCCAGCACCCAACCCCCATATGGCTACACCTTC
CDR3 protein: CASTQPPYGYTF

J gene: TRBJ2-3
V gene: TRBV5-1
D gene: .
clone size: once
CDR3 DNA: TGCGCCAGCAGCTTGGTCCCCACAGATACGCAGTATTTT
CDR3 protein: CASSLVPTDTQYF

J gene: TRBJ2-5
V gene: TRBV2
D gene: .
clone size: .
CDR3 DNA: TGTGCCAGCACACAGGGAGAGACCCAGTACTTC
CDR3 protein: CASTQGETQYF

J gene: TRBJ2-2
V gene: TRBV6-1
D gene: TRBD2
clone size: .
CDR3 DNA: TGTGCCAGCAGAACCGGGACTAGTTGGACCGGGGAGCTGTTTTTT
CDR3 protein: CASRTGTSWTGELFF

J gene: TRBJ1-2
V gene: TRBV6-1
D gene: TRBD1
clone size: few
CDR3 DNA: TGTGCCAGCAGTCCGATCACGGACAGGGGGCATGGCTACACCTTC
CDR3 protein: CASSPITDRGHGYTF

J gene: TRBJ2-7
V gene: TRBV7-9
D gene: .
clone size: .
CDR3 DNA: TGTGCCAGCAGCTTAACAGGAGACTCCTACGAGCAGTACTTC
CDR3 protein: CASSLTGDSYEQYF

J gene: TRBJ1-1
V gene: TRBV13
D gene: TRBD1
clone size: .
CDR3 DNA: TGTGCCAGCAGCACCCATCGGGACAGGGGGACTGAAGCTTTCTTT
CDR3 protein: CASSTHRDRGTEAFF

J gene: TRBJ2-7
V gene: TRBV5-1
D gene: .
clone size: .
CDR3 DNA: TGCGCCAGCAGCTCGTTGGAGACAGGTCTTGACGAGCAGTACTTC
CDR3 protein: CASSSLETGLDEQYF